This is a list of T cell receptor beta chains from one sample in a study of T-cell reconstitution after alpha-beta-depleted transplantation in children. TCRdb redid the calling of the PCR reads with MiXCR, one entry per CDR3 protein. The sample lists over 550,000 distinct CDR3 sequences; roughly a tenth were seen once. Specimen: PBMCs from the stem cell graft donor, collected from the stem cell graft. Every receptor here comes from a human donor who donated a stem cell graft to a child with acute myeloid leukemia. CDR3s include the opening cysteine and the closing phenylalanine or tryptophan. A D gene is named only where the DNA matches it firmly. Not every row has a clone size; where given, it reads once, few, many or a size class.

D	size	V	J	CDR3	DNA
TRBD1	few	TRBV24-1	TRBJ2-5	CATSDVDRGRETQYF	TGTGCCACCAGTGATGTGGACAGGGGAAGAGAGACCCAGTACTTC
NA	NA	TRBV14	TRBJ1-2	CASSQDMTVNYGYTF	TGTGCCAGCAGCCAAGATATGACGGTTAACTATGGCTACACCTTC
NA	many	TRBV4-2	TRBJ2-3	CASGGGATDTQYF	TGTGCCAGCGGGGGGGGCGCCACAGATACGCAGTATTTT
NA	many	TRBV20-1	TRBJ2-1	CSARGTSNEQFF	TGCAGTGCTAGAGGGACCTCCAATGAGCAGTTCTTC
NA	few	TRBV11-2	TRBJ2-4	CASSSPDRIFNLAKNIQYF	TGTGCCAGCAGCTCCCCGGACAGAATATTTAATCTAGCCAAAAACATTCAGTACTTC
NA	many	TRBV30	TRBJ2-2	CACQGNGELFF	TGTGCCTGCCAGGGTAACGGGGAGCTGTTTTTT
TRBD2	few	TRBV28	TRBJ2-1	CASRDYSGEGRNEQFF	TGTGCCAGCAGGGACTATAGCGGGGAAGGGAGGAATGAGCAGTTCTTC
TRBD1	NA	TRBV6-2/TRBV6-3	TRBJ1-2	CASSLQGSYGYTF	TGTGCCAGCAGCTTACAGGGGAGCTATGGCTACACCTTC
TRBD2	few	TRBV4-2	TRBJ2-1	CASSPKNGRASYNEQFF	TGTGCCAGCAGCCCTAAGAACGGGAGGGCTTCCTACAATGAGCAGTTCTTC
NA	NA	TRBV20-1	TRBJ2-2	CSARVRGGPNTGELFF	TGCAGTGCTAGAGTCCGCGGGGGCCCGAACACCGGGGAGCTGTTTTTT
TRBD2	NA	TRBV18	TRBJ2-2	CASQGLAGTNTGELFF	TGTGCCAGCCAGGGACTAGCGGGAACGAACACCGGGGAGCTGTTTTTT
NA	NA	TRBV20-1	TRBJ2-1	CSAPRGVQAQQFF	TGCAGTGCCCCCCGGGGCGTCCAGGCGCAGCAGTTCTTC
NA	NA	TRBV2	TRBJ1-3	CASSSEFVSAYSGNTIYF	TGTGCCAGCAGTTCCGAGTTTGTTTCAGCATACTCTGGAAACACCATATATTTT
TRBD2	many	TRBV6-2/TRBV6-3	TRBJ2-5	CASSPIAGSHQETQYF	TGTGCCAGCAGTCCTATAGCGGGATCCCACCAAGAGACCCAGTACTTC
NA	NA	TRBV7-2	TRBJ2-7	CASSPAQGWQYF	TGTGCCAGCAGCCCGGCACAGGGATGGCAGTACTTC
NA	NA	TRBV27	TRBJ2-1	CASRGRVYNEQFF	TGTGCCAGCAGGGGTAGGGTCTACAATGAGCAGTTCTTC
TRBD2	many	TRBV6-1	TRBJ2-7	CASSPPGTSGNKQYF	TGTGCCAGCAGTCCTCCCGGGACTAGCGGGAACAAGCAGTACTTC
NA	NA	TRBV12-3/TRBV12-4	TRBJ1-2	CASRLEGRGYTF	TGTGCCAGCAGATTAGAGGGACGAGGCTACACCTTC
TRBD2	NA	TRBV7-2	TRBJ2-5	CASTVTSVSGTQYF	TGTGCCAGCACCGTGACTAGCGTCTCCGGGACCCAGTACTTC
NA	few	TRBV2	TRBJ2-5	CASSASGEARRKTQYF	TGTGCCAGCAGCGCCTCCGGGGAGGCGAGGAGAAAGACCCAGTACTTC
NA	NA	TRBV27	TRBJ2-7	CASSQNRGGHEQYF	TGTGCCAGCAGTCAAAACAGGGGAGGCCACGAGCAGTACTTC
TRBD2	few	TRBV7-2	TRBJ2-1	CASSLLASGANNEQFF	TGTGCCAGCAGCTTACTGGCTAGCGGGGCCAACAATGAGCAGTTCTTC
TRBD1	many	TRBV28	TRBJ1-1	CASSLGQGAVAFF	TGTGCCAGCAGTCTCGGACAGGGGGCTGTAGCTTTCTTT
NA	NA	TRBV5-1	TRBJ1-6	CASSSTGNTNNSPLHF	TGCGCCAGCAGCTCTACAGGGAACACCAATAATTCACCCCTCCACTTT
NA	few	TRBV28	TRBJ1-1	CASSSGTRMAFF	TGTGCCAGCAGCTCCGGGACGCGGATGGCTTTCTTT
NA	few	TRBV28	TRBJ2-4	CASREAANIQYF	TGTGCCAGCCGAGAGGCGGCCAACATTCAGTACTTC
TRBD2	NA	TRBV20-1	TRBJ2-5	CSAPPPSGTPPQETQYF	TGCAGTGCTCCCCCCCCTAGCGGGACGCCTCCCCAAGAGACCCAGTACTTC
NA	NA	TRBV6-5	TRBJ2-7	CASSSLGGTYEQYF	TGTGCCAGCAGTTCCCTCGGGGGAACCTACGAGCAGTACTTC
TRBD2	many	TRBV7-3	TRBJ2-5	CASSSGGLGETQYF	TGTGCCAGCAGCTCCGGGGGGTTAGGAGAGACCCAGTACTTC
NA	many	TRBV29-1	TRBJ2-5	CSAPAGSGQETQYF	TGCAGCGCCCCCGCGGGTAGTGGACAAGAGACCCAGTACTTC
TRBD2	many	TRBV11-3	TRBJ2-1	CASSLSRRTSGRSSYNEQFF	TGTGCCAGCAGCTTATCTCGCCGGACTAGCGGGAGAAGCTCCTACAATGAGCAGTTCTTC
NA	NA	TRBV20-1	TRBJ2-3	CSAGGRGSTDTQYF	TGCAGTGCTGGGGGGCGTGGGAGCACAGATACGCAGTATTTT
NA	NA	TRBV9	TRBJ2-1	CASSVGSNNEQFF	TGTGCCAGCAGCGTAGGCAGCAACAATGAGCAGTTCTTC
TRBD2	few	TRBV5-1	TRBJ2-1	CASSLLAGENEQFF	TGCGCCAGCAGCTTACTAGCGGGAGAGAATGAGCAGTTCTTC
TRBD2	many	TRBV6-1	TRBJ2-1	CASRTAAGGYYEQFF	TGTGCCAGCAGGACCGCGGCGGGAGGTTACTATGAGCAGTTCTTC
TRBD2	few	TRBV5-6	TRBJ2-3	CASSLGGTTTDTQYF	TGTGCCAGCAGCTTGGGGGGGACTACCACAGATACGCAGTATTTT
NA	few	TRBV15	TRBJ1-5	CATSRDLLRGNQPQHF	TGTGCCACCAGCAGAGATCTCCTGAGGGGTAATCAGCCCCAGCATTTT
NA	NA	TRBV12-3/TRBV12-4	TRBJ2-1	CASTASFDQILGNEQFF	TGTGCCAGCACCGCCTCCTTCGACCAGATCCTGGGCAATGAGCAGTTCTTC
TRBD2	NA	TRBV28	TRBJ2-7	CASSLPTSAPVQYF	TGTGCCAGCAGTTTACCGACTAGCGCCCCTGTGCAGTACTTC
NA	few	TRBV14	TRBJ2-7	CASSLSLRSEQYF	TGTGCCAGCAGCCTCTCCCTAAGGTCGGAGCAGTACTTC
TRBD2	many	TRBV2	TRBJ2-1	CASSERTSGNNEQFF	TGTGCCAGCAGTGAAAGGACTAGCGGTAACAATGAGCAGTTCTTC
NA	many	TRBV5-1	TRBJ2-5	CASRAFQYQETQYF	TGCGCCAGCAGGGCGTTCCAGTACCAAGAGACCCAGTACTTC
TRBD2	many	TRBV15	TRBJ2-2	CATSRDRLAERELFF	TGTGCCACCAGCAGAGATCGCCTAGCGGAGAGGGAGCTGTTTTTT
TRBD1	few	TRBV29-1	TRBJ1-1	CSVDLTGGDTEAFF	TGCAGCGTTGACCTGACAGGGGGGGACACTGAAGCTTTCTTT
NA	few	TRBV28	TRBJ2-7	CASSLTWGEQYF	TGTGCCAGCAGTTTGACCTGGGGGGAGCAGTACTTC
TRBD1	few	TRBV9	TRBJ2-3	CASSTPLQRTGVEDTQYF	TGTGCCAGCAGCACCCCCCTACAGAGGACAGGGGTTGAGGATACGCAGTATTTT
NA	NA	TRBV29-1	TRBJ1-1	CSVDTRGQRNTEAFF	TGCAGCGTTGATACTCGAGGACAGAGGAACACTGAAGCTTTCTTT
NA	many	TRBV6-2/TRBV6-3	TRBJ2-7	CASTGDQDEQYF	TGTGCCAGCACGGGGGACCAGGACGAGCAGTACTTC
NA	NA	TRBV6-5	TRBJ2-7	CASSYSGTSLPCEQYF	TGTGCCAGCAGTTACTCAGGCACCTCGTTGCCCTGCGAGCAGTACTTC
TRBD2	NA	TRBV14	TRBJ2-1	CASSQPGLPNNEQFF	TGTGCCAGCAGCCAACCGGGACTACCCAACAATGAGCAGTTCTTC
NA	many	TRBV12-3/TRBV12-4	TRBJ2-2	CASRPRGRNSAGELFF	TGTGCCAGCAGACCCAGGGGGAGGAATAGTGCCGGGGAGCTGTTTTTT
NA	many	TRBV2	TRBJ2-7	CASSEGGSVNEQYF	TGTGCCAGCAGTGAAGGGGGGAGTGTTAACGAGCAGTACTTC
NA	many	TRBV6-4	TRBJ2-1	CASSPSPRGEQFF	TGTGCCAGCAGTCCCTCTCCCCGTGGTGAGCAGTTCTTC
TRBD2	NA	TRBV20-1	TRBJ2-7	CSAPASGSYEQYF	TGCAGTGCCCCCGCTAGCGGGAGTTACGAGCAGTACTTC
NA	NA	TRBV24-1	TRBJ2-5	CATSDRQETQYF	TGTGCCACCAGTGACCGTCAAGAGACCCAGTACTTC